Below, 19 T cell receptor beta chains from the same sample are listed, as sequenced in a study of T cell responses to AZD1222 COVID-19 vaccine. The table came from immunoSEQ multiplex PCR; TCRdb's copy has only in-frame clones and leaves some out. Of approximately 67,000 clones listed, 80% to 90% are singletons. This specimen consisted of peripheral blood, obtained 28 days after the second AZD1222 dose. These receptor sequences come from an adult who received the AZD1222 COVID-19 vaccine.

The chain is built from TRBV3-1 (or the pseudogene TRBV3-2) and TRBJ2-2, with D unclear. Germline V gene lookup returns CDR1 LGHDT and CDR2 YNNKEL (reference sequence). The CDR3 extends over 13 amino acids. Trimming removed 2 bases at V and 1 base at J, with 2 bases between. The CDR3 DNA is TGTGCCAGCAGCCAAATGAACACCGGGGAGCTGTTTTTT. Its translation: CASSQMNTGELFF.

Here the CDR3 DNA reads TGTGCCAGCAGCCAAGTGCTGAGAGGGGCCAACGTCCTGACTTTC. Translating it yields CASSQVLRGANVLTF. The chain uses TRBV3-1 (or the pseudogene TRBV3-2) and TRBJ2-6; no definite D call. The CDR3 contains 15 residues. V was trimmed by 1 base and J by 4 bases, leaving 8 bases between them. Germline CDR1 is LGHDT and CDR2 is YNNKEL (reference sequence).

This clone was observed once. V is TRBV18 and J is TRBJ2-7; D call uncertain. This CDR3 is built from 13 residues. The V gene lost 2 bases and the J gene lost 7 bases, with 12 bases spanning the gap. Germline values: CDR1 KGHSH, CDR2 LQKENI. The CDR3 sequence is CASSPGLNGEQYF. CDR3 DNA: TGTGCCAGCTCACCAGGGTTGAATGGAGAGCAGTACTTC.

The table lists this clone with a count of one. The rearrangement uses TRBV6-5 and TRBJ2-7; TRBD2 agrees at 9 bases. The CDR3 contains 15 residues. Germline V gene sequence: CDR1 MNHEY, CDR2 SVGAGI. J was trimmed by 3 bases and V by 8 bases; bases with no gene match: 11. CDR3 coding DNA: TGTGCCAGCTTGGGGCGGGAGGGCCCATACTACGAGCAGTACTTC. It codes for CASLGREGPYYEQYF.

This clone was seen only a few times. The V and J genes are TRBV14 and TRBJ2-5; 8 bases agree with TRBD1. The CDR3 runs to 18 residues. Looked up from germline, CDR1 is SGHDN and CDR2 is FVKESK. V shed 3 bases and J 4 bases; nucleotides not matched to a gene: 16. The CDR3 DNA reads as TGTGCCAGCAGCCACTGGACCGGGACAGGTATTTCAGGAGAGACCCAGTACTTC. Its protein product is CASSHWTGTGISGETQYF. The full variable domain, rest sourced from reference TRBV14 and TRBJ2-5, is EAGVTQFPSHSVIEKGQTVTLRCDPISGHDNLYWYRRVMGKEIKFLLHFVKESKQDESGMPNNRFLAERTGGTYSTLKVQPAELEDSGVYFCASSHWTGTGISGETQYFGPGTRLLVL.

This rearrangement joins TRBV10-2 to TRBJ1-2; unclear D gene. CDR1 and CDR2 (germline): WSHSY, SAAADI. CDR3 length: 13 residues. Deletions cut 2 bases from V and 0 bases from J, with 4 bases between. For the CDR3, the DNA is TGCGCCAGCAGTGAGACAGCTAACTATGGCTACACCTTC. The encoded protein is CASSETANYGYTF.

The chain recombines TRBV5-6 with TRBJ2-1; 14 nucleotides align to TRBD2. The CDR3 runs 14 residues. The V gene end was trimmed by 4 bases and the J gene end by 10 bases; junction bases not matched to a gene: 4. Germline CDR1 is SGHDT and CDR2 is YYEEEE. DNA of the CDR3: TGTGCCAGCAGCCGGGGACTAGCGGGAGTGGAGCAGTTCTTC. It is translated as CASSRGLAGVEQFF.

The genes are TRBV28 and TRBJ2-3; 11 bases agree with TRBD2. The CDR3 is made up of 15 amino acids. Germline V gene sequence: CDR1 MDHEN, CDR2 SYDVKM. V was clipped by 7 bases and J by 1 base; unmatched bases: 4. The CDR3 reads CASKLAGGGTDTQYF. The CDR3 bases are TGTGCCAGCAAGCTAGCGGGAGGCGGCACAGATACGCAGTATTTT.

The rearrangement uses TRBV4-1 and TRBJ2-7; tentative D call: TRBD1 (6 bases). The V and J ends lost 4 bases and 1 base respectively, with 11 bases between them. Germline assignment: CDR1 MGHRA and CDR2 YSYEKL. This CDR3 region has 14 residues. The CDR3 DNA reads as TGCGCCAGCAGCCGATTAACAGGGTCCTACGAGCAGTACTTC. Amino acids: CASSRLTGSYEQYF.

The chain carries TRBV24-1 and TRBJ2-1, with a weak D call TRBD1 (5 bases). CDR1 KGHDR and CDR2 SFDVKD come from the germline V gene. The length of the CDR3 is 12 residues. Trimming removed 2 bases at V and 13 bases at J, with 11 bases between. The CDR3 nucleotides are TGTGCCACCAGTGATTCGACAGTAAAACAGTTCTTC. It encodes CATSDSTVKQFF.

The chain uses TRBV9 and TRBJ2-7; 7 bases fit TRBD1. Germline CDR1 is SGDLS and CDR2 is YYNGEE. V shed 0 bases and J 2 bases; nucleotides not matched to a gene: 2. CDR3 length equals 14 residues. The CDR3 DNA sequence: TGTGCCAGCAGCGTAGGGACAGGCCCCTACGAGCAGTACTTC. Amino acids: CASSVGTGPYEQYF. The entire variable domain, with the rest obtained from reference TRBV9 and TRBJ2-7, is as follows: DSGVTQTPKHLITATGQRVTLRCSPRSGDLSVYWYQQSLDQGLQFLIQYYNGEERAKGNILERFSAQQFPDLHSELNLSSLELGDSALYFCASSVGTGPYEQYFGPGTRLTVT.

The V gene is TRBV23-1, the J gene TRBJ2-1, with D perhaps TRBD1 (7 bases). TRBV23-1 is an open reading frame, and its role is uncertain. Deletions cut 0 bases from V and 9 bases from J, with 18 bases between. This CDR3 is built from 16 residues. The CDR3 bases are TGCGCCAGCAGTCAATCAGGGGGCACAGGACTACTTGAGCAGTTCTTC. Translation: CASSQSGGTGLLEQFF.

The J gene is TRBJ1-5, the V gene TRBV7-8, with D possibly matching TRBD1 (5 bases). The V end was cut by 5 bases, the J end by 4 bases, with 15 bases between. Germline V lookup: CDR1 SGHVS, CDR2 FQNEAQ. The CDR3 loop spans 15 amino acids. The CDR3 loop reads CASSPPGAVNQPQHF. CDR3 in DNA: TGTGCCAGCAGCCCACCCGGGGCAGTAAATCAGCCCCAGCATTTT.

This chain connects TRBV11-3 to TRBJ1-3, with D possibly TRBD1 on 6 matching bases. Germline CDR1 and CDR2: SGHNT and YENEEA. The CDR3 sequence is 14 residues long. The V end was cut by 2 bases, the J end by 1 base, with 6 bases between. In DNA, the CDR3 is TGTGCCAGCAGCTTAACAGGGTCTGGAAACACCATATATTTT. Amino acid sequence: CASSLTGSGNTIYF.

V is TRBV28 and J is TRBJ1-4, with TRBD1 matching over 9 bases. The CDR3 sequence is 13 residues long. The V segment lost 8 bases and the J segment 5 bases; nucleotides outside the gene matches: 3. Germline-derived CDR1 and CDR2 are MDHEN and SYDVKM. The CDR3 coding sequence is TGTGCCAGCGGGACAGGGTCGAATGAAAAACTGTTTTTT. It encodes CASGTGSNEKLFF.

In DNA, the CDR3 is TGTGCCAGCAGCCAGATAGAGACCCAGTACTTC. It specifies CASSQIETQYF. This chain joins TRBV3-1 (or the pseudogene TRBV3-2) and TRBJ2-5; D gene uncertain. The germline V and J ends were trimmed by 3 bases and 4 bases, with 3 bases remaining between them. This CDR3 spans 11 amino acids. Germline CDR1 is LGHDT and CDR2 is YNNKEL (reference sequence).

The V call is TRBV7-2, the J call TRBJ2-2; 7 bases map to TRBD1. The V segment lost 4 bases and the J segment 7 bases; nucleotides outside the gene matches: 9. Per the germline V gene, CDR1 is SGHTA and CDR2 is FQGNSA. CDR3 length equals 15 residues. CDR3 region: CASSSNRGEDGELFF. The CDR3 DNA reads as TGTGCCAGCAGCTCCAACAGGGGAGAAGACGGGGAGCTGTTTTTT.

V usage is TRBV9 and J usage is TRBJ2-3; 8 bases fit TRBD1. The ends lost 0 bases at V and 6 bases at J; junction bases unmatched: 9. The CDR3 sequence is 16 residues long. Germline-derived CDR1 and CDR2 are SGDLS and YYNGEE. DNA of the CDR3: TGTGCCAGCAGCGTAGGTCAGGGGGCCGGATTGGATACGCAGTATTTT. As protein: CASSVGQGAGLDTQYF.

The chain is built from TRBV3-1 (or the pseudogene TRBV3-2) and TRBJ2-3; TRBD1 aligns across 9 bases. The CDR3 is 15 amino acids. CDR1 is LGHDT, CDR2 YNNKEL, per germline (reference sequence). V was clipped by 5 bases and J by 5 bases; unmatched bases: 8. Here the CDR3 DNA reads TGTGCCAGCAGCATCCAACAGGGGGCGATAGATACGCAGTATTTT. Its protein is CASSIQQGAIDTQYF.